One sample yielded the 24 T cell receptor beta chains listed below, sequenced in a study of cytomegalovirus exposure and HLA in healthy donors listed by TCRdb under 2017. Library method: the immunoSEQ multiplex PCR assay. The multiplex PCR relied on a mix of 60 forward primers for TCR Vbeta segments and 13 reverse primers for TCR Jbeta segments. In TCRdb, the immuneACCESS table is reduced to in-frame sequences with V and J assigned. These tables do not hold every clone; where another copy was compared, an unresolved V gene accounts for under half, and the others remain unexplained. This sample gives around 120,000 clones in total; 81% of them show up just once. The ten largest clones take up about 0.76% of the sample. Sample: PBMCs. Receptors originate from a man younger than 35 in good health and CMV-seronegative.

The chain carries TRBV14 and TRBJ2-2; the match to TRBD2 covers 11 bases. The germline V gene encodes CDR1 SGHDN and CDR2 FVKESK. The V and J ends lost 5 bases and 0 bases, in that order; junction bases with no gene match: 5. This CDR3 is built from 17 residues. The CDR3 reads CASSRTSGGPNTGELFF. CDR3 DNA sequence: TGTGCCAGCAGCAGAACTAGCGGGGGACCGAACACCGGGGAGCTGTTTTTT. The complete variable domain, with remaining parts taken from reference TRBV14 and TRBJ2-2, reads EAGVTQFPSHSVIEKGQTVTLRCDPISGHDNLYWYRRVMGKEIKFLLHFVKESKQDESGMPNNRFLAERTGGTYSTLKVQPAELEDSGVYFCASSRTSGGPNTGELFFGEGSRLTVL.

This chain joins TRBV19 and TRBJ1-1, with D possibly being TRBD1 (5 bases). The CDR3 contains 15 residues. The ends were cut back, 0 bases at V and 3 bases at J, with 11 bases in the middle. Germline CDR1 LNHDA, CDR2 SQIVND (reference sequence). The CDR3 region is CASSIDPDTYTEAFF. The CDR3 DNA sequence: TGTGCCAGTAGTATAGATCCGGACACTTACACTGAAGCTTTCTTT. The full variable domain, completed using reference TRBV19 and TRBJ1-1, is DGGITQSPKYLFRKEGQNVTLSCEQNLNHDAMYWYRQDPGQGLRLIYYSQIVNDFQKGDIAEGYSVSREKKESFPLTVTSAQKNPTAFYLCASSIDPDTYTEAFFGQGTRLTVV.

The table lists this clone with a few counts. The rearrangement links TRBV28 to TRBJ1-5; TRBD1 might be the D (6 bases). Germline assignment: CDR1 MDHEN and CDR2 SYDVKM. The CDR3 extends over 15 amino acids. Deletions cut 0 bases from V and 5 bases from J, with 11 bases between. DNA of the CDR3: TGTGCCAGCAGTTTATGGTGGGGGCGAGATCAGCCCCAGCATTTT. Translated, it gives CASSLWWGRDQPQHF.

This clone was detected once. This rearrangement joins TRBV29-1 to TRBJ1-2; 7 positions match TRBD1. V lost 7 bases to trimming and J lost 0 bases; unmatched junction nucleotides: 5. This CDR3 region has 13 residues. The germline V gene has CDR1 SQVTM and CDR2 ANQGSEA. CDR3 nucleotide sequence: TGCAGCGCCCCAGGGGGTTCTAACTATGGCTACACCTTC. Its translation: CSAPGGSNYGYTF.

This chain uses TRBV25-1 with TRBJ1-1; D not certain. The CDR3 has 14 residues. V was shortened by 3 bases and J by 0 bases, with 8 bases between the two germline ends. The V gene's germline CDR1 is MGHDK and CDR2 SYGVNS. This CDR3 is CASSDQVLNTEAFF. In DNA form, the CDR3 reads TGTGCCAGCAGTGACCAGGTTTTGAACACTGAAGCTTTCTTT.

This clone was detected a few times. The V call is TRBV7-9, the J call TRBJ1-1, with 9 bases aligning to TRBD1. This CDR3 is built from 15 residues. From germline, CDR1 is SEHNR and CDR2 FQNEAQ (reference sequence). Trimming removed 5 bases from V and 1 base from J; junction bases left unmatched: 5. In nucleotides, the CDR3 is TGTGCCAGCAGCCCTGGACAGGGGCCGAACACTGAAGCTTTCTTT. Translating gives CASSPGQGPNTEAFF.

The genes are TRBV27 and TRBJ1-5; D perhaps matches TRBD1 (6 bases). The CDR3 totals 14 residues. Germline CDR1 and CDR2: MNHEY and SMNVEV (reference sequence). V shed 6 bases and J shed 2 bases, with 11 bases lying between them. The CDR3 region is CASRLAGGNQPQHF. The CDR3, as DNA: TGTGCCAGCAGATTGGCAGGGGGCAATCAGCCCCAGCATTTT.

The genes are TRBV4-3 and TRBJ2-4; TRBD1 matches at 8 bases. With 4 bases clipped from V and 1 base from J, the junction kept 12 bases outside the gene matches. The V gene's germline CDR1 is LGHNA and CDR2 YSLEER. The CDR3 extends over 18 amino acids. The chain's CDR3 is CASSPQGQGGKAKNIQYF. The CDR3 nucleotides read TGCGCCAGCAGCCCCCAAGGACAGGGCGGGAAGGCCAAAAACATTCAGTACTTC.

J is TRBJ1-2 and V is TRBV25-1; the D gene is possibly TRBD1 (5 bases). Deletions cut 1 base from V and 7 bases from J, with 19 bases between. The CDR3 is made up of 16 amino acids. CDR1 is MGHDK and CDR2 is SYGVNS in the germline V gene. CDR3 residues: CASSELVAGTELGYTF. CDR3 in DNA: TGTGCCAGCAGTGAATTGGTGGCCGGGACTGAACTTGGCTACACCTTC.

The rearrangement uses TRBV6-5 and TRBJ2-7; 7 nucleotides align to TRBD1. V trimming: 5 bases; J trimming: 1 base; junction bases outside the gene matches: 5. The CDR3 has 14 amino acids. Germline loops: CDR1 MNHEY, CDR2 SVGAGI. In DNA, the CDR3 is TGTGCCAGCAGTAAGGGACAGATATCCTACGAGCAGTACTTC. It translates to CASSKGQISYEQYF.

This clone was seen just once. The rearrangement links TRBV7-8 to TRBJ2-5, with 10 positions matching TRBD2. The trim removed 3 bases at V and 2 bases at J, leaving 6 bases unmatched. CDR1 is SGHVS and CDR2 is FQNEAQ in the germline V gene. The CDR3 extends over 16 amino acids. CDR3 protein: CASSLYGLAEQETQYF. The CDR3 nucleotides read TGTGCCAGCAGCTTGTATGGACTAGCGGAACAAGAGACCCAGTACTTC.

The rearrangement joins TRBV19 to TRBJ1-2; no firm D call. The germline CDR1 and CDR2 sequences are LNHDA and SQIVND (reference sequence). The CDR3 length is 15 residues. The ends were cut back, 3 bases at V and 4 bases at J, with 15 bases in the middle. This chain's CDR3 is CASSISMEEIYGYTF. DNA of the CDR3: TGTGCCAGTAGTATCTCAATGGAGGAGATCTATGGCTACACCTTC.

This clone appeared a few times. CDR3 loop: CASSQEIDSGGYEQYF. The CDR3 DNA follows: TGCGCCAGCAGCCAAGAAATTGATAGCGGGGGCTACGAGCAGTACTTC. J is TRBJ2-7 and V is TRBV4-3; 9 bases match TRBD2. This CDR3 is built from 16 residues. Germline CDR1 and CDR2: LGHNA and YSLEER. The V segment lost 0 bases and the J segment 3 bases; nucleotides outside the gene matches: 6.

The rearrangement uses TRBV2 and TRBJ1-4; 9 bases are a match to TRBD1. V was pared by 5 bases and J by 0 bases, with 4 bases of the junction left unmatched. The germline V gene has CDR1 SNHLY and CDR2 FYNNEI. This CDR3 has 16 residues. DNA of the CDR3: TGTGCCAGCAGTACACAGGGGGCTGCAACTAATGAAAAACTGTTTTTT. It is translated as CASSTQGAATNEKLFF.

This chain links TRBV27 with TRBJ2-3; 8 bases line up with TRBD2. Germline CDR1 reads MNHEY; CDR2 reads SMNVEV (reference sequence). The CDR3 is 17 residues long. J lost 5 bases, V lost 3 bases, and 13 bases had no gene match. CDR3 amino acids: CASSFIHTAGALDTQYF. In nucleotides, the CDR3 is TGTGCCAGCAGTTTTATCCACACAGCGGGGGCCCTAGATACGCAGTATTTT.

The chain recombines TRBV27 with TRBJ1-5; the D gene is possibly TRBD1 (6 bases). The CDR3 consists of 15 residues. The germline V gene encodes CDR1 MNHEY and CDR2 SMNVEV (reference sequence). V lost 0 bases to trimming and J lost 6 bases, with 12 bases between them. CDR3 DNA: TGTGCCAGCAGTTTATCTCTACAGGGATCTCAGCCCCAGCATTTT. This gives the protein CASSLSLQGSQPQHF.

V gene TRBV7-2 combines with J gene TRBJ1-2; TRBD1 agrees at 7 bases. The trim removed 0 bases at V and 7 bases at J, leaving 8 bases unmatched. Germline assignment: CDR1 SGHTA and CDR2 FQGNSA. CDR3 length: 15 residues. In DNA, the CDR3 is TGTGCCAGCAGCTTAGCGACGACAGGGTGGAGTGGCTACACCTTC. Translating gives CASSLATTGWSGYTF.

This clone was seen a handful of times. This sequence joins TRBV2 and TRBJ1-1, with no clear D. CDR1 is SNHLY and CDR2 is FYNNEI in the germline V gene. The CDR3 contains 12 residues. Trimming left V 6 bases short and J 6 bases short, with 11 bases between. The CDR3 coding sequence is TGTGCCAGCAGGGGAGAGGAGGCTGAAGCTTTCTTT. It codes for CASRGEEAEAFF.

This chain connects TRBV2 to TRBJ2-7; TRBD1 is a possible D gene (6 bases). Trimming removed 6 bases at V and 0 bases at J, with 15 bases between. Germline assignment: CDR1 SNHLY and CDR2 FYNNEI. The CDR3 runs 15 residues. The CDR3, as DNA: TGTGCCAGCAGATACAGGGTGAGGAGCTCCTACGAGCAGTACTTC. Its translation is CASRYRVRSSYEQYF.

This rearrangement joins TRBV7-9 to TRBJ2-7, with 8 bases fitting TRBD1. CDR1 and CDR2 (germline): SEHNR, FQNEAQ (reference sequence). With V trimmed by 3 bases and J by 2 bases, 3 bases remained unmatched. The CDR3 runs 14 residues. CDR3 region: CASSFQGATYEQYF. The CDR3 DNA sequence: TGTGCCAGCAGCTTTCAGGGGGCGACCTACGAGCAGTACTTC. The variable domain in full, with the rest retrieved from reference TRBV7-9 and TRBJ2-7, is DTGVSQNPRHKITKRGQNVTFRCDPISEHNRLYWYRQTLGQGPEFLTYFQNEAQLEKSRLLSDRFSAERPKGSFSTLEIQRTEQGDSAMYLCASSFQGATYEQYFGPGTRLTVT.

This clone was picked up a small number of times. The chain links TRBV2 to TRBJ2-3; 10 bases are shared with TRBD1. CDR1 is SNHLY, CDR2 FYNNEI, per germline. The CDR3 extends over 16 amino acids. V was pared by 7 bases and J by 1 base, with 8 bases of the junction left unmatched. The CDR3 spells CASTPDRGQGTDTQYF. The CDR3 DNA reads as TGTGCCAGCACTCCTGACAGGGGGCAAGGCACAGATACGCAGTATTTT.

CDR3 in DNA: TGTGCCAGCTCACCAAGGGGGTCCGAAGCTTTCTTT. Translation gives CASSPRGSEAFF. The chain couples TRBV18 to TRBJ1-1; D may be TRBD1 (6 bases). Germline V gene data show CDR1 as KGHSH and CDR2 as LQKENI. Trimming pared 2 bases from V and 8 bases from J, leaving 9 bases between. This CDR3 comprises 12 residues. Looking up the rest from reference TRBV18 and TRBJ1-1 gives the full variable domain: NAGVMQNPRHLVRRRGQEARLRCSPMKGHSHVYWYRQLPEEGLKFMVYLQKENIIDESGMPKERFSAEFPKEGPSILRIQQVVRGDSAAYFCASSPRGSEAFFGQGTRLTVV.

The J gene is TRBJ1-2, the V gene TRBV30; D may be TRBD1 (5 bases). Germline V gene data show CDR1 as GTSNPN and CDR2 as SVGIG (reference sequence). The CDR3 totals 14 residues. Trimming cost V 2 bases and J 5 bases, with 15 bases left between them. The CDR3 region is CAWSRGGGGYGYTF. CDR3 nucleotides: TGTGCCTGGAGTCGGGGCGGGGGAGGGTATGGCTACACCTTC.

This chain uses TRBV11-2 with TRBJ2-1; 8 nucleotides align to TRBD2. The CDR3 has 15 amino acids. V dropped 2 bases and J dropped 10; count of bases not matched to a gene: 10. Germline values: CDR1 SGHAT, CDR2 FQNNGV. As DNA, the CDR3 is TGTGCCAGCAGCTTATCGGGGGGGCCTCCTATGGAGCAGTTCTTC. It is translated as CASSLSGGPPMEQFF.